The TCR beta chain described here comes from a study of T cells in Graves' hyperthyroidism and ophthalmopathy. Each diagnosis was grounded in clinical symptoms, serum thyroxine and TRAb, thyroid ultrasound, and orbital computed tomography. Amplification of TCR beta CDR3 regions used RNA as the template. First-round RT-PCR targeting the TCR CDR3 was performed with the HTBI primer set. TCRdb passed the multiplex PCR reads through MiXCR, listing each CDR3 protein once. The top ten hold approximately 6.8% of the sample, which has more than 550,000 distinct CDR3 sequences, roughly 46% seen once. Turning to this clonotype: The antigen is not known.

Study results and caveats: Ophthalmopathy was identified by the model a median approximately six months ahead of onset. Appearing also in blood were most of the thyroid clonotypes expanded above 0.001. A 13 V-J signature model discriminated ophthalmopathy versus stable hyperthyroidism.

The sequence came from an adult man with Graves' disease, either hyperthyroidism or ophthalmopathy (not recorded which). Material: peripheral blood or thyroid tissue (not recorded which).

DNA for the CDR3: TGTGCCAGCAGCTACCGTCATCAGCCCCAGCATTTT. Its translation: CASSYRHQPQHF. V is TRBV2 and J is TRBJ1-5, with unresolved D. The ends were cut back, 6 bases at V and 5 bases at J, with 8 bases in the middle. The CDR3 has 12 residues. Looked up from germline, CDR1 is SNHLY and CDR2 is FYNNEI. The full variable domain, completed using reference TRBV2 and TRBJ1-5, is EPEVTQTPSHQVTQMGQEVILRCVPISNHLYFYWYRQILGQKVEFLVSFYNNEISEKSEIFDDQFSVERPDGSNFTLKIRSTKLEDSAMYFCASSYRHQPQHFGDGTRLSIL.